The rows below give T cell receptor beta chains drawn from one sample of a study of CD8 T cells in ankylosing spondylitis. Using its own MiXCR run on the 5' RACE reads, TCRdb lists one record per CDR3 protein. The sample lists some 270,000 distinct CDR3 sequences; roughly 18% were seen once. The source material was blood, either unsorted or a sorted T cell fraction (not recorded which). These receptors were taken from a male donor with ankylosing spondylitis or in good health (not recorded which). The CDR3 runs from the conserved cysteine through the conserved F or W. A D gene is named only where the DNA matches it firmly. Clone sizes are given selectively: once, few, many, or a class where the clone is expanded.

d_call: -; v_call: TRBV6-4; j_call: TRBJ1-5; clone_size: few; cdr3_nt: TGTGCCAGTCAGGACTTGGGGATACCTAGCAATCAGCCCCAGCATTTT; cdr3_aa: CASQDLGIPSNQPQHF
d_call: TRBD2; v_call: TRBV19; j_call: TRBJ2-1; clone_size: few; cdr3_nt: TGTGCCAGTAGGCTCTGGGGGGGAGAAGACTACAATGAGCAGTTCTTC; cdr3_aa: CASRLWGGEDYNEQFF
d_call: -; v_call: TRBV12-3/TRBV12-4; j_call: TRBJ2-7; clone_size: -; cdr3_nt: TGTGCCAGCAGTTTAGGGCCAGGGTTTGGCTACGAGCAGTACTTC; cdr3_aa: CASSLGPGFGYEQYF
d_call: TRBD2; v_call: TRBV6-1; j_call: TRBJ2-7; clone_size: few; cdr3_nt: TGTGCCAGCAACCCCGGCGGGGGCTACGAGCAGTACTTC; cdr3_aa: CASNPGGGYEQYF
d_call: TRBD2; v_call: TRBV12-3/TRBV12-4; j_call: TRBJ2-3; clone_size: few; cdr3_nt: TGTGCCAGCAGTTTGACACTAGCGGGCACAGATACGCAGTATTTT; cdr3_aa: CASSLTLAGTDTQYF
d_call: TRBD2; v_call: TRBV6-4; j_call: TRBJ2-1; clone_size: -; cdr3_nt: TGTGCCAGCAGTGCCGACCAGGCTAGCGGGAGTTCTGAGCAGTTCTTC; cdr3_aa: CASSADQASGSSEQFF
d_call: -; v_call: TRBV3-1; j_call: TRBJ2-7; clone_size: -; cdr3_nt: TGTGCCAGCAGCCATTACCTCGGCGAGCAGTACTTC; cdr3_aa: CASSHYLGEQYF
d_call: -; v_call: TRBV5-1; j_call: TRBJ2-1; clone_size: many; cdr3_nt: TGCGCCAGCAGCTTACCTTCTTCCAATGAGCAGTTCTTC; cdr3_aa: CASSLPSSNEQFF
d_call: -; v_call: TRBV6-2/TRBV6-3; j_call: TRBJ2-7; clone_size: few; cdr3_nt: TGTGCCAGCAGTTACCGCCGGGACTACGAGCAGTACTTC; cdr3_aa: CASSYRRDYEQYF
d_call: TRBD1; v_call: TRBV29-1; j_call: TRBJ2-7; clone_size: few; cdr3_nt: TGCAGCGCAGGGACAGCTTACGCCCACGAGCAGTACTTC; cdr3_aa: CSAGTAYAHEQYF
d_call: -; v_call: TRBV11-3; j_call: TRBJ2-1; clone_size: -; cdr3_nt: TGTGCCAGCAGCCTCGGGACGATCAATGAGCAGTTCTTC; cdr3_aa: CASSLGTINEQFF
d_call: TRBD2; v_call: TRBV28; j_call: TRBJ2-1; clone_size: -; cdr3_nt: TGTGCCAGCAGATTAACTAGCGGGAGTATAATCGATGAGCAGTTCTTC; cdr3_aa: CASRLTSGSIIDEQFF
d_call: TRBD2; v_call: TRBV27; j_call: TRBJ2-7; clone_size: -; cdr3_nt: TGTGCCAGCGGTTTTAGCGGGACCTCCTACGAGCAGTACTTC; cdr3_aa: CASGFSGTSYEQYF
d_call: TRBD2; v_call: TRBV6-5; j_call: TRBJ2-1; clone_size: -; cdr3_nt: TGTGCCAGCAGTTACTCTTTCGGGAGGGCCGATGAGCAGTTCTTC; cdr3_aa: CASSYSFGRADEQFF
d_call: TRBD1; v_call: TRBV12-3/TRBV12-4; j_call: TRBJ2-7; clone_size: -; cdr3_nt: TGTGCCAGCAGTTTCGGGGACAGGGGCCACGAGCAGTACTTC; cdr3_aa: CASSFGDRGHEQYF
d_call: TRBD1; v_call: TRBV12-5; j_call: TRBJ2-5; clone_size: -; cdr3_nt: TGTGCTAGTGGTTTGGTAGGCGGGACAGGGGGCCAAGAGACCCAGTACTTC; cdr3_aa: CASGLVGGTGGQETQYF
d_call: -; v_call: TRBV12-3/TRBV12-4; j_call: TRBJ2-5; clone_size: -; cdr3_nt: TGTGCCAGCAGTTTTTTCGTGCAGGGAGGTAGAGAGACCCAGTACTTC; cdr3_aa: CASSFFVQGGRETQYF
d_call: -; v_call: TRBV5-1; j_call: TRBJ2-2; clone_size: -; cdr3_nt: TGCGCCAGCAGCCCAACGGACGGCCCGAACACCGGGGAGCTGTTTTTT; cdr3_aa: CASSPTDGPNTGELFF
d_call: -; v_call: TRBV6-1; j_call: TRBJ1-1; clone_size: few; cdr3_nt: TGTGCCAGCAATAAGGGGGACAATACTGAAGCTTTCTTT; cdr3_aa: CASNKGDNTEAFF
d_call: -; v_call: TRBV11-2; j_call: TRBJ2-1; clone_size: -; cdr3_nt: TGTGCCAGCAGCCCCAACCTGGAAAGGGAGTCTGAGCAGTTCTTC; cdr3_aa: CASSPNLERESEQFF
d_call: TRBD1; v_call: TRBV7-2; j_call: TRBJ2-5; clone_size: -; cdr3_nt: TGTGCCAGCAGACCCGGGACAGGGGTCTCAGAGACCCAGTACTTC; cdr3_aa: CASRPGTGVSETQYF
d_call: -; v_call: TRBV20-1; j_call: TRBJ1-5; clone_size: -; cdr3_nt: TGCAGTGCCCCAGTGGCAGGAGTCAATCAGCCCCAGCATTTT; cdr3_aa: CSAPVAGVNQPQHF
d_call: -; v_call: TRBV4-3; j_call: TRBJ2-7; clone_size: -; cdr3_nt: TGCGCCAGCAGCCTTTCCGGCTCCGGGGGCTACGAGCAGTACTTC; cdr3_aa: CASSLSGSGGYEQYF
d_call: -; v_call: TRBV7-2; j_call: TRBJ2-2; clone_size: -; cdr3_nt: TGTGCCAGCAGCTCATGGGGCGCGTTCACCGGGGAGCTGTTTTTT; cdr3_aa: CASSSWGAFTGELFF